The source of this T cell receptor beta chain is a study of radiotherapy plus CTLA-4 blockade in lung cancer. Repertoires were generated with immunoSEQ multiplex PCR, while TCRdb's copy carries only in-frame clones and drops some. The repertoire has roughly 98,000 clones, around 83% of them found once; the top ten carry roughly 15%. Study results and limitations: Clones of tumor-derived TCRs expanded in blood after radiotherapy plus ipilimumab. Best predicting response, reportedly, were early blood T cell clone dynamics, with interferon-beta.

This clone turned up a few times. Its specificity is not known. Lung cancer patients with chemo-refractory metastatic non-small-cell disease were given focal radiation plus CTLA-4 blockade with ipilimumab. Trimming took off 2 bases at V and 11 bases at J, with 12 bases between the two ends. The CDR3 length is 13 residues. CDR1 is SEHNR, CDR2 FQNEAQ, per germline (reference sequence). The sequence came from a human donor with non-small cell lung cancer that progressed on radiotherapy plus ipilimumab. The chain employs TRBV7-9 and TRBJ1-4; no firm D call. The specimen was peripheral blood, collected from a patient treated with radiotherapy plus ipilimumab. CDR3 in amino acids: CASSLLEGVKLFF. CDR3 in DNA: TGTGCCAGCAGCTTACTCGAGGGAGTTAAACTGTTTTTT.